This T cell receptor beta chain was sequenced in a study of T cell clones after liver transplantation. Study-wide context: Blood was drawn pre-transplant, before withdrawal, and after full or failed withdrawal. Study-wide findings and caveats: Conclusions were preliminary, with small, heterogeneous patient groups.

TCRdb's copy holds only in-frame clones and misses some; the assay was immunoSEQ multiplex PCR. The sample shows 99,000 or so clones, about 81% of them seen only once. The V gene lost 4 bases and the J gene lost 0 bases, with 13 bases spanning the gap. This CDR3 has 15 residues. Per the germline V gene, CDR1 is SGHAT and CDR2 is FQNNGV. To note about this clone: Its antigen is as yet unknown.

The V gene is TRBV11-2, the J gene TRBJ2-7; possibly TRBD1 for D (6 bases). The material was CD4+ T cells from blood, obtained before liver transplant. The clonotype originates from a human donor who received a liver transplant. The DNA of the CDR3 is TGTGCCAGCAGCTCCGGGACACTTCCCTCCTACGAGCAGTACTTC. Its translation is CASSSGTLPSYEQYF.